Given below is one T cell receptor (beta chain) in context. The CDR3 is made up of 11 amino acids. CDR1 and CDR2 (germline): ENHRY, SYGVKD. V dropped 7 bases and J dropped 8 bases, with 11 bases sitting between them. This entry is derived from a study of blood T cell repertoires in COVID-19. Study information: Specimens from acute and convalescent COVID-19 originated in the United States, Italy and Spain. PBMCs, B-cell-depleted T cells, or T cells were the source of the cDNA or gDNA that made up the material.

Source study methods: Quantification of nucleated cells was approximated via reference gene primer amplification. Produced via immunoSEQ multiplex PCR; TCRdb's table is partial and in-frame only. V and J calls and clone size are those listed in that table; D and trimming were worked out from the DNA. The sample holds roughly 43,000 clones, 55% to 75% seen once. The sequencing sample was made of peripheral blood. This TCR was sampled from a man older than 75 with acute or convalescent COVID-19. This chain uses TRBV10-3 with TRBJ1-2; D possibly corresponds to TRBD1 (5 bases). The CDR3 DNA follows: TGTGCCATCAACGGGGGTTCGGGCTACACCTTC. This sequence encodes CAINGGSGYTF.